A single sample is the source of the 18 T cell receptor beta chains below, sequenced in a study of OX40 agonist ivuxolimab in advanced cancers. Generated by immunoSEQ multiplex PCR, the TCRdb table keeps only in-frame clones and is missing some. The sample contains approximately 58,000 clones, approximately 86% of which appear only once. Source: CD4+ or CD8+ T cells sorted from blood, taken in a trial of the OX40 agonist ivuxolimab. The receptors derive from an adult with an advanced solid tumor such as melanoma, head and neck, liver or kidney cancer.

The chain is built from TRBV6-6 and TRBJ1-3, with D hard to call. The germline V gene has CDR1 MNHNY and CDR2 SVGAGI (reference sequence). V was shortened by 4 bases and J by 4 bases, with 11 bases between the two germline ends. The CDR3 length is 14 residues. This CDR3 is CASSLGTLGNTIYF. CDR3 coding DNA: TGTGCCAGCAGTTTAGGTACACTCGGAAACACCATATATTTT.

The V and J genes are TRBV19 and TRBJ1-4; D call uncertain. Germline V gene data show CDR1 as LNHDA and CDR2 as SQIVND (reference sequence). CDR3 size: 13 residues. Trimming removed 6 bases from V and 0 bases from J, with 5 bases in between. The CDR3 bases are TGTGCCAGTAGGCGAGCAACTAATGAAAAACTGTTTTTT. It is translated as CASRRATNEKLFF.

The table lists this clone with a count of one. The rearrangement joins TRBV18 to TRBJ2-6; D remains unclear. The CDR3 is made up of 16 amino acids. Trimming stripped 3 bases from V and 0 bases from J, with 9 bases between. Germline assignment: CDR1 KGHSH and CDR2 LQKENI. This CDR3 reads CASSPKGPSGANVLTF. CDR3 coding DNA: TGTGCCAGCTCACCGAAGGGTCCCTCTGGGGCCAACGTCCTGACTTTC.

The V call is TRBV6-4, the J call TRBJ1-5; tentative D call: TRBD1 (6 bases). Trimming shortened V by 3 bases and J by 6 bases, and 9 bases separated the two germline ends. From germline, CDR1 is MRHNA and CDR2 SNTAGT. This CDR3 contains 13 residues. CDR3 protein: CASSEGAAQPQHF. DNA for the CDR3: TGTGCCAGCAGTGAGGGGGCAGCTCAGCCCCAGCATTTT.

The genes are TRBV2 and TRBJ1-5; D gene ambiguous. Trimming shortened V by 8 bases and J by 0 bases, and 8 bases separated the two germline ends. Germline V gives CDR1 SNHLY, CDR2 FYNNEI. This CDR3 contains 13 residues. CDR3 bases: TGTGCCAGCGGCACGGATAGCAATCAGCCCCAGCATTTT. Translated: CASGTDSNQPQHF.

This clone was observed a few times. The V call is TRBV7-2, the J call TRBJ1-2; D is uncertain. Germline V gives CDR1 SGHTA, CDR2 FQGNSA. There are 13 residues in the CDR3. V gave up 2 bases and J gave up 7 bases, with 11 bases separating them. DNA of the CDR3: TGTGCCAGCAGCTTATATGCAGACTCTGGCTACACCTTC. This codes for CASSLYADSGYTF.

The CDR3 protein is CASRGRYTDTQYF. The CDR3, as DNA: TGTGCCAGCAGGGGAAGGTACACAGATACGCAGTATTTT. The chain links TRBV27 to TRBJ2-3; unclear D gene. CDR3 length equals 13 residues. V was pared by 6 bases and J by 2 bases, with 9 bases between. Germline CDR1 reads MNHEY; CDR2 reads SMNVEV (reference sequence).

The V and J genes are TRBV6-1 and TRBJ2-7; 7 nucleotides line up with TRBD1. The V gene's germline CDR1 is MNHNS and CDR2 SASEGT. The ends lost 6 bases at V and 4 bases at J; junction bases unmatched: 9. CDR3 length equals 14 residues. This chain's CDR3 is CASSVPGQSYEQYF. The CDR3 DNA reads TGTGCCAGCAGCGTACCGGGACAGTCATACGAGCAGTACTTC.

This clone appeared once. The gene calls are TRBV12-2 and TRBJ1-5. TRBV12-2 is given as a pseudogene. The CDR3 is made up of 17 amino acids. The CDR3 protein is CASRLQGGAYGNQPQHF. The CDR3 DNA reads as TGTGCAAGTCGCTTACAAGGCGGCGCGTACGGGAATCAGCCCCAGCATTTT.

The chain employs TRBV7-2 and TRBJ2-3; possibly TRBD1 for D (6 bases). Germline assignment: CDR1 SGHTA and CDR2 FQGNSA. The CDR3 sequence is 15 residues long. The germline V and J ends were trimmed by 6 bases and 2 bases, with 15 bases remaining between them. CDR3 nucleotide sequence: TGTGCCAGCAGTCCCCAGGGGCAAAACACAGATACGCAGTATTTT. Amino acids: CASSPQGQNTDTQYF. The whole variable domain, filled in from reference TRBV7-2 and TRBJ2-3, reads GAGVSQSPSNKVTEKGKDVELRCDPISGHTALYWYRQSLGQGLEFLIYFQGNSAPDKSGLPSDRFSAERTGGSVSTLTIQRTQQEDSAVYLCASSPQGQNTDTQYFGPGTRLTVL.

This chain joins TRBV30 and TRBJ2-1; TRBD2 is a possible D gene (6 bases). The V end was cut by 5 bases, the J end by 8 bases, with 31 bases between. CDR1 is GTSNPN, CDR2 SVGIG, per germline (reference sequence). This CDR3 region has 18 residues. The CDR3 loop is CAWGRQGGIGGMRHEQFF. CDR3 DNA sequence: TGTGCCTGGGGACGTCAGGGAGGAATCGGGGGTATGCGACATGAGCAGTTCTTC. Using reference TRBV30 and TRBJ2-1 for the parts outside the CDR3, the full variable domain is SQTIHQWPATLVQPVGSPLSLECTVEGTSNPNLYWYRQAAGRGLQLLFYSVGIGQISSEVPQNLSASRPQDRQFILSSKKLLLSDSGFYLCAWGRQGGIGGMRHEQFFGPGTRLTVL.

V gene TRBV18 combines with J gene TRBJ1-6; tentatively, D is TRBD1 (6 bases). V lost 4 bases to trimming and J lost 6 bases, with 16 bases between them. Germline V CDR1 and CDR2: KGHSH, LQKENI. The CDR3 spans 16 residues. The CDR3 sequence is CASSRYTQGTNSPLHF. CDR3 nucleotide sequence: TGTGCCAGCTCACGATATACGCAGGGGACTAATTCACCCCTCCACTTT.

The CDR3 sequence: CASSPGGGGLGEQFF. The CDR3 bases are TGTGCCAGCAGCCCCGGAGGCGGCGGACTAGGGGAGCAGTTCTTC. The chain couples TRBV6-1 to TRBJ2-1; 7 bases are shared with TRBD2. This CDR3 has 15 amino acids. Trimming cost V 6 bases and J 10 bases; bases outside gene matches: 15. CDR1 and CDR2 from the germline V gene are MNHNS and SASEGT.

The chain uses TRBV28 and TRBJ2-4, with D possibly TRBD1 on 6 matching bases. The CDR3 contains 14 residues. The germline V gene encodes CDR1 MDHEN and CDR2 SYDVKM. Trimming left V 3 bases short and J 6 bases short, with 12 bases between. The chain's CDR3 is CASSFWPGANIQYF. In DNA, the CDR3 is TGTGCCAGCAGTTTTTGGCCAGGGGCAAACATTCAGTACTTC.

The rearrangement joins TRBV10-2 to TRBJ2-1; 7 bases are shared with TRBD1. This CDR3 is 15 amino acids long. The germline V gene has CDR1 WSHSY and CDR2 SAAADI. The V segment lost 5 bases and the J segment 6 bases; nucleotides outside the gene matches: 10. The CDR3 nucleotides read TGCGCCAGCAGTTCCGGGACAGCGAGGGGCAATGAGCAGTTCTTC. Its translation is CASSSGTARGNEQFF.

V gene TRBV5-6 combines with J gene TRBJ1-5, with unresolved D. V lost 2 bases to trimming and J lost 2 bases, with 8 bases between them. There are 14 residues in the CDR3. CDR1 and CDR2 (germline): SGHDT, YYEEEE. In DNA form, the CDR3 reads TGTGCCAGCAGCTTTTCGCAGGGCAATCAGCCCCAGCATTTT. This encodes CASSFSQGNQPQHF.

The V gene is TRBV6-1, the J gene TRBJ2-7, with D possibly called TRBD1 or TRBD2 (5 bases each). This CDR3 has 14 residues. The V gene's germline CDR1 is MNHNS and CDR2 SASEGT. Trimming pared 6 bases from V and 2 bases from J, leaving 14 bases between. In nucleotides, the CDR3 is TGTGCCAGCAGAAGGGACGGCCCCCCCTACGAGCAGTACTTC. Its protein is CASRRDGPPYEQYF.

The rearrangement uses TRBV5-6 and TRBJ1-6, with unresolved D. The germline CDR1 and CDR2 sequences are SGHDT and YYEEEE. Trimming took 5 bases from V and 9 from J, leaving 15 bases between them. The CDR3 is 14 residues long. Here the CDR3 reads CASRSDFVSSPLHF. The CDR3 DNA sequence: TGTGCCAGCAGATCGGACTTCGTTAGTTCACCCCTCCACTTT.